Listed below are T cell receptor beta chains from one sample, sequenced in a study of cytomegalovirus exposure and HLA in healthy donors. The table came from immunoSEQ multiplex PCR; TCRdb's copy has only in-frame clones and leaves some out. The sample gives 170,000 or so clones, over 70% of which show up once; around 0.46% is in the top ten. Sequencing was done on a sample of PBMCs. The receptors here all came from a woman in her 50s in good health and CMV-seronegative. The CDR3 runs from the conserved cysteine through the conserved F or W. A D gene is named only where the DNA matches it firmly. Some rows mark clone size as missing; the rest say once, few, many or name a class of expanded clone.

CDR3 DNA	CDR3 protein	D gene	V gene	J gene	clone size	CDR3 length
TGTGCCAGCTCAGCACGACAGACGAACACCGGGGAGCTGTTTTTT	CASSARQTNTGELFF	.	TRBV18	TRBJ2-2	.	15
TGTGCCAGCAGTCCGCAGGGGGCAAATAATGGCTACACCTTC	CASSPQGANNGYTF	TRBD1	TRBV7-9	TRBJ1-2	.	14
TGTGCCAGCAGCCAGACAGGGGGAGTAGAGACCCAGTACTTC	CASSQTGGVETQYF	TRBD1	TRBV14	TRBJ2-5	.	14
TGTGCCAGCAGTGCCCACCAGGGGGCCGAATATGGCTACACCTTC	CASSAHQGAEYGYTF	TRBD1	TRBV28	TRBJ1-2	.	15
TGTGCCAGCAAGGGGGCAAGGAGCTCCTACAATGAGCAGTTCTTC	CASKGARSSYNEQFF	TRBD1	TRBV6-1	TRBJ2-1	.	15
TGCGCCAGCAGCTTGGATACTAGCGGATCCTCCTACAATGAGCAGTTCTTC	CASSLDTSGSSYNEQFF	TRBD2	TRBV5-1	TRBJ2-1	.	17
TGCGCCAGCAGCTTCGACAGCTCCTACGAGCAGTACTTC	CASSFDSSYEQYF	.	TRBV5-1	TRBJ2-7	.	13
TGCACCAGCAGCCAGCAAGGACTGCGGGTTGAAAAACTGTTTTTT	CTSSQQGLRVEKLFF	.	TRBV1	TRBJ1-4	.	15
TGCGCCAGCTACCTCCTAGCTAGCCCTACCACAGATACGCAGTATTTT	CASYLLASPTTDTQYF	.	TRBV5-1	TRBJ2-3	.	16
TGTGCCAGCAGCGCGGACAGGTTGGGTGAAGCTTTCTTT	CASSADRLGEAFF	TRBD1	TRBV7-2	TRBJ1-1	.	13
TGTGCCAGCAGCTTCTTCGAGGGGGCGGACGAGCAGTACTTC	CASSFFEGADEQYF	TRBD1	TRBV7-6	TRBJ2-7	.	14
TGTGCTAGTGGTTTGACAGGACAGGGAGCGGGTGAGCAGTTCTTC	CASGLTGQGAGEQFF	TRBD1	TRBV12-5	TRBJ2-1	.	15
TGTGCCAGCAGCCAAGATAGGCAGGGCACAGATACGCAGTATTTT	CASSQDRQGTDTQYF	.	TRBV4-2	TRBJ2-3	.	15
TGTGCCAGCAGACAGCTCGGAGGGACAGGGGGGTCCTACGAGCAGTACTTC	CASRQLGGTGGSYEQYF	TRBD1	TRBV7-9	TRBJ2-7	.	17
TGTGCCAGCAGCTTGGGTCCCCCGGGGATAGATACGCAGTATTTT	CASSLGPPGIDTQYF	.	TRBV5-4	TRBJ2-3	.	15
TGCGCCAGCAGCCAGGGGACTAGCGGGGGGGCCAATGAGCAGTTCTTC	CASSQGTSGGANEQFF	TRBD2	TRBV4-3	TRBJ2-1	.	16
TGTGCCAGCAGCCTACCTAGCGGGGTCACAGATACGCAGTATTTT	CASSLPSGVTDTQYF	TRBD2	TRBV7-9	TRBJ2-3	.	15
TGTGCCAGCAGCTCGGGGGAGGGCTACACCTTC	CASSSGEGYTF	.	TRBV11-2	TRBJ1-2	.	11
TGTGCCAGCAGCTGGAGAGCTGGCAGTGAGCAGTTCTTC	CASSWRAGSEQFF	.	TRBV7-9	TRBJ2-1	.	13
TGTGCCAGCAGCTTGACAGCCTACAATGAGCAGTTCTTC	CASSLTAYNEQFF	.	TRBV13	TRBJ2-1	.	13
TGTGCCAGCAGTTACGAGGGCCCTAACACTGAAGCTTTCTTT	CASSYEGPNTEAFF	.	TRBV6-5	TRBJ1-1	.	14
TGCAGCGTAGTTCCTAGCGGCGCCTACAATGAGCAGTTCTTC	CSVVPSGAYNEQFF	TRBD2	TRBV29-1	TRBJ2-1	.	14
TGTGCCAGCAGTGAGGGGACAGTCTACTATGGCTACACCTTC	CASSEGTVYYGYTF	TRBD1	TRBV6-1	TRBJ1-2	.	14
TGTGCCAGCAGTGTACAGGGGACCCTAAGGGAGCAGTACTTC	CASSVQGTLREQYF	TRBD1	TRBV2	TRBJ2-7	.	14
TGTGCCAGCAGTTTATTATCCGCCGGGGAGCTGTTTTTT	CASSLLSAGELFF	.	TRBV28	TRBJ2-2	.	13
TGTGCCAGCAGCTTAACAGGAAACACAGATACGCAGTATTTT	CASSLTGNTDTQYF	.	TRBV11-2	TRBJ2-3	.	14
TGTGCCAGCAGCTCCCCCCCCGGACAGGGGAGGGACGAGCAGTACTTC	CASSSPPGQGRDEQYF	TRBD1	TRBV5-4	TRBJ2-7	.	16
TGCGCCAGCAGCCAATCACTAGCGGGGGGGATCAGCGCAGATACGCAGTATTTT	CASSQSLAGGISADTQYF	TRBD2	TRBV4-3	TRBJ2-3	.	18
TGTGCCAGCAGCCCGGGAGAACCGGGAGATACGCAGTATTTT	CASSPGEPGDTQYF	.	TRBV27	TRBJ2-3	.	14
TGCGCCAGCAGCTGGGGACAGAATATACCAGGGAGCTATGGCTACACCTTC	CASSWGQNIPGSYGYTF	TRBD1	TRBV5-1	TRBJ1-2	.	17
TGTGCCAGCAGCCCCTCGACAGCCACCGGGGAGCTGTTTTTT	CASSPSTATGELFF	.	TRBV9	TRBJ2-2	once	14
TGTGCCACCAGCAGAGACTTGGGTCGGGGGCAGCCCCAGCATTTT	CATSRDLGRGQPQHF	.	TRBV15	TRBJ1-5	.	15
TGCGCCAGCAGCCAAGAGGTGGCGGTGCTACCAGGCTACACCTTC	CASSQEVAVLPGYTF	.	TRBV4-1	TRBJ1-2	.	15
TGCGCCAGCAGCGAGAATAGCGGGGGCTCAGGGGGCTACACCTTC	CASSENSGGSGGYTF	.	TRBV5-1	TRBJ1-2	.	15
TGTGCCACCCCCCCGACGGCCCGGAACGAGGGAGTCTTTAAATCTGGAGAGCAGTACTTC	CATPPTARNEGVFKSGEQYF	.	TRBV9	TRBJ2-7	.	20
TGTGCCCGTCCCCCCCTCTACGAGCAGTACTTC	CARPPLYEQYF	.	TRBV11-2	TRBJ2-7	.	11
TGCGCCAGCAGCCCCGGGACAGACTATCGGACCCAGTACTTC	CASSPGTDYRTQYF	TRBD1	TRBV5-1	TRBJ2-5	.	14
TGTGCCAGCAGCTTGTCAGGGATCGGAAACACCGGGGAGCTGTTTTTT	CASSLSGIGNTGELFF	.	TRBV5-6	TRBJ2-2	.	16
TGTGCCAGCAGCCCACCCCAGGTAGCTGAAGCTTTCTTT	CASSPPQVAEAFF	.	TRBV7-9	TRBJ1-1	.	13
TGTGCTCCCTTCCCTGGCTACACCTTC	CAPFPGYTF	.	TRBV12-5	TRBJ1-2	.	9
TGTGCCAGCAGCTCTAGGAAGGGGGGGGCCGGAAACACCATATATTTT	CASSSRKGGAGNTIYF	.	TRBV7-2	TRBJ1-3	.	16
TGTGCCAGCAGCCTCCGGACGGGGAAGCGCACCTACGAGCAGTACTTC	CASSLRTGKRTYEQYF	.	TRBV7-9	TRBJ2-7	.	16
TGTGCCAGCAGTTTCTTGGGCGGCTACACCTTC	CASSFLGGYTF	.	TRBV28	TRBJ1-2	.	11
TGTGCCAGCAGCACAGACAGCTCTAACTATGGCTACACCTTC	CASSTDSSNYGYTF	.	TRBV5-4	TRBJ1-2	.	14